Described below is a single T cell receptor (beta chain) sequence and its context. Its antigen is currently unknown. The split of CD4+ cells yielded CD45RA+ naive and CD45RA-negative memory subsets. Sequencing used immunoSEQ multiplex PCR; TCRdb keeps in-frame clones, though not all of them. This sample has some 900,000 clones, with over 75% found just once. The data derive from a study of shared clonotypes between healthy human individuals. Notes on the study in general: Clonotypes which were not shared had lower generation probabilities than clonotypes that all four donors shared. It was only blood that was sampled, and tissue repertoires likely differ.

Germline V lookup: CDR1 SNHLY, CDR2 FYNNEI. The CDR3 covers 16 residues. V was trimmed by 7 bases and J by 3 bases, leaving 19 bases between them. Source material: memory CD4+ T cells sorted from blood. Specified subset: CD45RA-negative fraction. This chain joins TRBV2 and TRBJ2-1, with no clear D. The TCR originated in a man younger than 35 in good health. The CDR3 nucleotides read TGTGCCAGCATATCGGCTAAGGGTTTGGACTACAATGAGCAGTTCTTC. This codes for CASISAKGLDYNEQFF.